The 20 T cell receptor beta chains listed next were all sequenced from one sample in a study of blood T cell repertoires in COVID-19. Data came from immunoSEQ multiplex PCR; TCRdb stores just in-frame clones and leaves some out. The sample consists of around 70,000 clones, around 88% of them appearing once. The sequenced material came from peripheral blood. The origin of the receptors is a woman aged 80 or over with active or convalescent COVID-19.

The gene calls are TRBV5-8 and TRBJ2-3, with TRBD2 identical over 11 bases. Germline V gives CDR1 SGHTS, CDR2 YDEGEE. This CDR3 contains 18 residues. Trimming took 4 bases from V and 4 from J; bases not matched to a gene: 14. The CDR3 sequence: CASSRLAGGKAIADTQYF. DNA of the CDR3: TGTGCCAGCAGCCGTTTAGCGGGGGGGAAAGCAATTGCAGATACGCAGTATTTT. Filled out from reference TRBV5-8 and TRBJ2-3, the complete variable domain reads EAGVTQSPTHLIKTRGQQATLRCSPISGHTSVYWYQQALGLGLQFLLWYDEGEERNRGNFPPRFSGRQFPNYSSELNVNALELEDSALYLCASSRLAGGKAIADTQYFGPGTRLTVL.

The rearrangement joins TRBV7-9 to TRBJ1-1; tentative D call: TRBD1 (5 bases). This CDR3 has 13 residues. The V end was cut by 5 bases, the J end by 4 bases, with 11 bases between. Germline loops: CDR1 SEHNR, CDR2 FQNEAQ (reference sequence). The CDR3 DNA follows: TGTGCCAGCAGCCCCCAGGGCGGCACTGAAGCTTTCTTT. Encoded protein: CASSPQGGTEAFF.

This clone was counted a single time. The chain has TRBV11-3 and TRBJ1-2; 10 bases match TRBD1. Germline lookup yields CDR1 SGHNT and CDR2 YENEEA. The CDR3 loop spans 14 amino acids. J lost 7 bases, V lost 3 bases, and 5 bases had no gene match. The CDR3 spells CASSFGDRGFGYTF. Here the CDR3 DNA reads TGTGCCAGCAGCTTTGGGGACAGGGGATTTGGCTACACCTTC. Complete variable domain (other parts from reference TRBV11-3 and TRBJ1-2): EAGVVQSPRYKIIEKKQPVAFWCNPISGHNTLYWYLQNLGQGPELLIRYENEEAVDDSQLPKDRFSAERLKGVDSTLKIQPAELGDSAVYLCASSFGDRGFGYTFGSGTRLTVV.

The chain recombines TRBV7-2 with TRBJ1-6, with 10 bases aligning to TRBD1. The CDR3 spans 18 residues. The ends lost 1 base at V and 1 base at J; junction bases unmatched: 4. Germline V gives CDR1 SGHTA, CDR2 FQGNSA. The CDR3 bases are TGTGCCAGCAGCTTAGGGGACAGGGGTAGATCCTATAATTCACCCCTCCACTTT. Translating it yields CASSLGDRGRSYNSPLHF.

The chain carries TRBV3-1 (or the pseudogene TRBV3-2) and TRBJ2-2, with 9 bases fitting TRBD1. The CDR3 is made up of 15 amino acids. V was clipped by 6 bases and J by 5 bases; unmatched bases: 7. Germline CDR1 and CDR2: LGHDT and YNNKEL (reference sequence). The CDR3 sequence: CASSHTGGRTGELFF. CDR3 coding DNA: TGTGCCAGCAGTCACACAGGGGGCAGGACCGGGGAGCTGTTTTTT.

This rearrangement joins TRBV6-6 to TRBJ2-7; the match to TRBD1 covers 12 bases. The germline CDR1 and CDR2 sequences are MNHNY and SVGAGI (reference sequence). The CDR3 has 14 residues. V shed 2 bases, J shed 7 bases, and the junction held 3 bases outside the gene matches. Written as DNA, the CDR3 is TGTGCCAGCAGTTACGGGACAGGGGGCAGTGAGCAGTACTTC. Translated: CASSYGTGGSEQYF.

This clone was observed a single time. This chain uses TRBV19 with TRBJ1-4; a possible D gene is TRBD1 (5 bases). CDR1 is LNHDA, CDR2 SQIVND, per germline (reference sequence). Trimming removed 3 bases at V and 0 bases at J, with 8 bases between. The CDR3 is 15 amino acids. DNA for the CDR3: TGTGCCAGTAGTATTGACAGAGCAACTAATGAAAAACTGTTTTTT. This sequence encodes CASSIDRATNEKLFF.

V and J are TRBV5-1 and TRBJ1-2, with no clear D. Germline CDR1 and CDR2: SGHRS and YFSETQ. The CDR3 runs to 12 residues. V was pared by 2 bases and J by 6 bases, with 8 bases between. DNA of the CDR3: TGCGCCAGCAGCTTAGAACAGAATGGCTACACCTTC. Protein product: CASSLEQNGYTF.

V and J are TRBV5-4 and TRBJ2-3, with a weak D call TRBD2 (5 bases). The germline V and J ends were trimmed by 1 base and 7 bases, with 16 bases remaining between them. The CDR3 is 15 amino acids. Germline lookup yields CDR1 SGHNT and CDR2 YYREEE (reference sequence). The CDR3 loop reads CASSLHGPSPNTQYF. The CDR3 nucleotides are TGTGCCAGCAGCTTGCATGGCCCTAGCCCAAATACGCAGTATTTT.

The J gene is TRBJ1-1, the V gene TRBV10-3, with D possibly being TRBD1 (6 bases). This CDR3 spans 12 amino acids. V was shortened by 9 bases and J by 6 bases, with 14 bases between the two germline ends. Germline-derived CDR1 and CDR2 are ENHRY and SYGVKD. The CDR3: CAISLGGPEAFF. The CDR3 bases are TGTGCCATTTCTCTCGGGGGGCCTGAAGCTTTCTTT.

The CDR3 protein is CASQKAGGSYEQYF. The CDR3 coding sequence is TGTGCCAGCCAGAAGGCGGGAGGGTCCTACGAGCAGTACTTC. The chain joins TRBV3-1 (or the pseudogene TRBV3-2) to TRBJ2-7; TRBD2 aligns across 9 bases. Trimming took 8 bases from V and 1 from J; bases not matched to a gene: 6. Looked up from germline, CDR1 is LGHDT and CDR2 is YNNKEL (reference sequence). This CDR3 region has 14 residues.

The chain employs TRBV7-9 and TRBJ2-1, with 10 bases aligning to TRBD2. Germline V CDR1 and CDR2: SEHNR, FQNEAQ (reference sequence). Trimming at V came to 4 bases and at J to 6 bases, leaving 6 bases not matched to a gene. The CDR3 totals 15 residues. Here the CDR3 DNA reads TGTGCCAGCAGCTCAATGGGACTAGCGAGCAATGAGCAGTTCTTC. It codes for CASSSMGLASNEQFF.

The gene calls are TRBV6-5 and TRBJ2-7; 9 bases fit TRBD1. CDR3 length: 14 amino acids. Trimming removed 2 bases from V and 6 bases from J; junction bases left unmatched: 5. Germline V gives CDR1 MNHEY, CDR2 SVGAGI. Written as DNA, the CDR3 is TGTGCCAGCAGTTACGGGGACAGGGTTTTCGAGCAGTACTTC. Protein product: CASSYGDRVFEQYF.

V usage is TRBV6-5 and J usage is TRBJ2-7; possibly TRBD1 for D (5 bases). The V end was cut by 6 bases, the J end by 1 base, with 10 bases between. Germline V lookup: CDR1 MNHEY, CDR2 SVGAGI. This CDR3 is built from 13 residues. The CDR3: CASRNTGSYEQYF. CDR3 coding DNA: TGTGCCAGCAGAAACACAGGTTCCTACGAGCAGTACTTC.

The genes are TRBV27 and TRBJ2-2; 9 bases agree with TRBD1. After removal of 4 bases from V and 6 bases from J, the junction contained 12 bases not matched to a gene. The germline gives CDR1 MNHEY, CDR2 SMNVEV (reference sequence). The CDR3 contains 17 residues. CDR3 protein: CASSWPRDREFAGELFF. Here the CDR3 DNA reads TGTGCCAGCAGTTGGCCCCGGGACAGGGAATTCGCCGGGGAGCTGTTTTTT.

The chain employs TRBV11-3 and TRBJ2-7; 14 nucleotides agree with TRBD2. Germline lookup yields CDR1 SGHNT and CDR2 YENEEA. CDR3 length equals 14 residues. With V trimmed by 6 bases and J by 6 bases, 4 bases remained unmatched. Here the CDR3 DNA reads TGTGCCAGCAGGACTAGCGGGAGGGCCATCGAGCAGTACTTC. It is translated as CASRTSGRAIEQYF.

This sequence joins TRBV11-3 and TRBJ1-2, with 8 bases that match TRBD1. The germline V gene encodes CDR1 SGHNT and CDR2 YENEEA. The CDR3 is 19 amino acids. V shed 5 bases, J shed 2 bases, and the junction held 19 bases outside the gene matches. The CDR3 spells CASSLGTGLWTGSNYGYTF. CDR3 DNA: TGTGCCAGCAGCCTAGGAACGGGTCTCTGGACAGGGTCAAACTATGGCTACACCTTC.

The rearrangement uses TRBV4-2 and TRBJ2-7; 9 bases match TRBD1. J was trimmed by 4 bases and V by 1 base; bases with no gene match: 5. The CDR3 length is 15 residues. Per the germline V gene, CDR1 is LGHNA and CDR2 is YNFKEQ. CDR3 in DNA: TGTGCCAGCAGCCAAGGGGGAGGACAGGGGTACGAGCAGTACTTC. It specifies CASSQGGGQGYEQYF.

The chain recombines TRBV27 with TRBJ2-1; 7 bases line up with TRBD2. This CDR3 spans 13 amino acids. V gave up 10 bases and J gave up 2 bases; unmatched junction bases: 5. Germline loops: CDR1 MNHEY, CDR2 SMNVEV (reference sequence). CDR3 nucleotide sequence: TGTGCCACCGGGACTACCACCTACAATGAGCAGTTCTTC. It codes for CATGTTTYNEQFF.

CDR3 residues: CASSPGQLNTEAFF. As DNA, the CDR3 is TGTGCCAGCAGCCCCGGACAGCTTAACACTGAAGCTTTCTTT. The chain links TRBV9 to TRBJ1-1; tentative D call: TRBD1 (6 bases). CDR3 size: 14 residues. Germline V gene sequence: CDR1 SGDLS, CDR2 YYNGEE. With 4 bases removed from V and 2 bases from J, the gap between germline ends came to 12 bases.